Listed below are T cell receptor beta chains from one sample, sequenced in a study of radiotherapy plus CTLA-4 blockade in lung cancer. The table came from immunoSEQ multiplex PCR; TCRdb's copy has only in-frame clones and leaves some out. The sample carries 40,000 or so clones, roughly 60% recorded once. This material consisted of peripheral blood, taken from a patient treated with radiotherapy plus ipilimumab. The receptor set was obtained from a human donor with non-small cell lung cancer who had a partial response to radiotherapy plus ipilimumab. Each CDR3 is given with its conserved first and last residue. The D gene is left open where the match is weak. Size tells how often a clone was seen (once, few, many) or the class of an expanded clone, and some rows leave it out.

>few|-|TRBV6-5|TRBJ1-1
TGTGCCAGCAGGCCCCTGGGGCTCTCGTTGTCTGAAGCTTTCTTT
CASRPLGLSLSEAFF
>-|TRBD1|TRBV5-1|TRBJ2-7
TGCGCCAGCAGCCTCCGGGACAGGGCTTACGAGCAGTACTTC
CASSLRDRAYEQYF
>-|-|TRBV18|TRBJ1-1
TGTGCCAGCCCCGGGGAGGGAGCGAGCACTGAAGCTTTCTTT
CASPGEGASTEAFF
>medium-sized|TRBD1|TRBV19|TRBJ1-2
TGTGCCAGTAGCGCATACAGGGGCCTTGAAGGCTACACCTTC
CASSAYRGLEGYTF
>once|TRBD1|TRBV19|TRBJ1-1
TGTGCCAGTAGTCCCCCGGGACAGGGGGCGAACGACGCTTTCTTT
CASSPPGQGANDAFF
>-|TRBD1|TRBV14|TRBJ1-1
TGTGCCAGCAGCCAAGGGGCAGGGGGCACAGCTGAAGCTTTCTTT
CASSQGAGGTAEAFF
>once|TRBD1|TRBV2|TRBJ2-7
TGTGCCAGCAGGGCCCCGACAGGGGGGGGCTACGAGCAGTACTTC
CASRAPTGGGYEQYF
>-|-|TRBV9|TRBJ1-4
TGTGCCAGCAGCGTCGGAGGGGCTAATGAAAAACTGTTTTTT
CASSVGGANEKLFF
>-|-|TRBV5-6|TRBJ1-1
TGTGCCAGCAGCACAGGGTTTGGAACTGAAGCTTTCTTT
CASSTGFGTEAFF
>-|-|TRBV30|TRBJ2-7
TGTGCCTACCGCAGGGAAACCTACGAGCAGTACTTC
CAYRRETYEQYF
>-|-|TRBV18|TRBJ1-2
TGTGCCAGCTCAACAGGGTTCGGCTATGGCTACACCTTC
CASSTGFGYGYTF
>-|-|TRBV5-1|TRBJ2-1
TGCGCCAGCAGCCAGGGCGGCGGGGACCTTGAGCAGTTCTTC
CASSQGGGDLEQFF
>once|TRBD1|TRBV18|TRBJ2-7
TGTGCCAGCTCACCACCGTCGACAGGGGATGGTCTGCAGTACTTC
CASSPPSTGDGLQYF
>few|-|TRBV4-2|TRBJ1-2
TGTGCCAGCAGCCGTCAAGAGGCTGACTATGGCTACACCTTC
CASSRQEADYGYTF
>few|TRBD1|TRBV19|TRBJ2-2
TGTGCCAGTAGGAAAACAGGGGGCGCCGGGGAGCTGTTTTTT
CASRKTGGAGELFF
>-|-|TRBV5-1|TRBJ1-6
TGCGCCAGCAGCTCGGGGAGTTCGACCCTCCACTTT
CASSSGSSTLHF